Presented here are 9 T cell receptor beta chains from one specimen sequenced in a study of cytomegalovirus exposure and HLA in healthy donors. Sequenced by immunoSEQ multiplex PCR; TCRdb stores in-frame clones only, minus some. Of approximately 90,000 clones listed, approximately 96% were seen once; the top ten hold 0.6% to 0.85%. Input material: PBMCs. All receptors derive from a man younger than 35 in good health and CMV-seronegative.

CDR3 DNA sequence: TGTGCCAGTAGTCCAAGGGGTTCCCCAGGGGCCAACGTCCTGACTTTC. Its translation: CASSPRGSPGANVLTF. The V and J genes are TRBV19 and TRBJ2-6; weak D call: TRBD1 (5 bases). The germline V and J ends were trimmed by 5 bases and 4 bases, with 15 bases remaining between them. CDR1 and CDR2 from the germline V gene are LNHDA and SQIVND (reference sequence). The CDR3 extends over 16 amino acids.

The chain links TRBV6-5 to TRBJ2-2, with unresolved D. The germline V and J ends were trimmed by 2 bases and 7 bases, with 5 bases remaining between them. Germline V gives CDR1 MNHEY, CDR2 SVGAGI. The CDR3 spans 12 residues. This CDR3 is CASSYTGGELFF. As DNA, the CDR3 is TGTGCCAGCAGTTACACCGGCGGGGAGCTGTTTTTT.

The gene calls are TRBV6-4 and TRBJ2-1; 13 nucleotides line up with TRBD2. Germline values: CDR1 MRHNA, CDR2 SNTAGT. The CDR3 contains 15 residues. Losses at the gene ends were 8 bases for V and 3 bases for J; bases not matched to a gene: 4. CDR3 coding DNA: TGTGCCAGCGCGAGACTAGCGGGGGGCTACAATGAGCAGTTCTTC. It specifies CASARLAGGYNEQFF.

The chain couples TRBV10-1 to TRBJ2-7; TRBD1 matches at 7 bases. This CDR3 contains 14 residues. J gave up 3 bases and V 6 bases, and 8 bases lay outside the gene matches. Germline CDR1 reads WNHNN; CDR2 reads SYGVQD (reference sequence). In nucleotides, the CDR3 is TGCGCCAGCAGCATTCGACAGGGAAACTACGAGCAGTACGTC. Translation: CASSIRQGNYEQYV.

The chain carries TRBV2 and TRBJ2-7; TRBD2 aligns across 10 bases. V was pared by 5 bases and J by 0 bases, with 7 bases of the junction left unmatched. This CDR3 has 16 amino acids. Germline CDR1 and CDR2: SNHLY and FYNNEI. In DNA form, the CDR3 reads TGTGCCAGCAGTCTCCTTCTAGCGGGAGTCTCCTACGAGCAGTACTTC. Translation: CASSLLLAGVSYEQYF. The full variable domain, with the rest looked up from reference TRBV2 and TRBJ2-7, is EPEVTQTPSHQVTQMGQEVILRCVPISNHLYFYWYRQILGQKVEFLVSFYNNEISEKSEIFDDQFSVERPDGSNFTLKIRSTKLEDSAMYFCASSLLLAGVSYEQYFGPGTRLTVT.

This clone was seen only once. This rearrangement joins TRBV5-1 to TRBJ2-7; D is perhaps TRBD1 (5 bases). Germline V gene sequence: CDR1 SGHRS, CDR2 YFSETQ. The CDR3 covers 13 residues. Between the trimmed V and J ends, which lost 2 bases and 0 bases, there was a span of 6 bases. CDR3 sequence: CASSFDSSYEQYF. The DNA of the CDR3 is TGCGCCAGCAGCTTCGACAGCTCCTACGAGCAGTACTTC.

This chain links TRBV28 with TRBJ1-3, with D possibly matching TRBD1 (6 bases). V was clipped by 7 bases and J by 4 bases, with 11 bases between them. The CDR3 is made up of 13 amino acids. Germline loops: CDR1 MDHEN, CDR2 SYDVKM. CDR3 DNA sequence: TGTGCCAGCATCACAGGGCCAGGAAACACCATATATTTT. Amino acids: CASITGPGNTIYF. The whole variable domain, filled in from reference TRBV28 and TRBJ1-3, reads DVKVTQSSRYLVKRTGEKVFLECVQDMDHENMFWYRQDPGLGLRLIYFSYDVKMKEKGDIPEGYSVSREKKERFSLILESASTNQTSMYLCASITGPGNTIYFGEGSWLTVV.

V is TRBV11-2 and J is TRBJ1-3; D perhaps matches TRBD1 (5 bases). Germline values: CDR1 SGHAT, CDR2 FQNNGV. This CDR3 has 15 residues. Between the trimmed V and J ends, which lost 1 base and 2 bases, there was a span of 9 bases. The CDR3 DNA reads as TGTGCCAGCAGCTTAGGTCAGGGCCCTGGAAACACCATATATTTT. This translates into CASSLGQGPGNTIYF.

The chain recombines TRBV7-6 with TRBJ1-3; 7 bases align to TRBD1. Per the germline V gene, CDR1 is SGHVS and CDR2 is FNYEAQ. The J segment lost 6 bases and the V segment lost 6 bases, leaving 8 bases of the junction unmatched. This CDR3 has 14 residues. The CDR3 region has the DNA TGTGCCAGCAGTTCGGGACAGAGGAAAAACACCATATATTTT. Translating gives CASSSGQRKNTIYF. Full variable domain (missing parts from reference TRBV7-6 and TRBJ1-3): GAGVSQSPRYKVTKRGQDVALRCDPISGHVSLYWYRQALGQGPEFLTYFNYEAQQDKSGLPNDRFSAERPEGSISTLTIQRTEQRDSAMYRCASSSGQRKNTIYFGEGSWLTVV.